This T cell receptor (beta chain) came from a study of cytomegalovirus exposure and HLA in healthy donors (dated by TCRdb to 2016 to 2017). Describing the broader study: In an earlier analysis of about 560 of the donors, about 270 Gb of sequence data and approximately 100 million unique TCR beta sequences from 180 million or so T cells were reported. To predict cytomegalovirus infection status, the study brought together high-throughput TCR immunosequencing, statistical association of individual TCRs with disease status, and machine learning. Along with the approximately 650-subject first cohort, a separate validation cohort of over a hundred different subjects was used. The study aimed to test whether signatures of past pathogen exposure could be identified by cataloging public T cell receptors. The number of typed donors differed by locus: roughly 629-630 for A, B, C, DRB1 and DQB1; 522 for DQA1; 606 for DPA1; and about 450 for DPB1. To decide whether each TCR beta V gene segment behaved as functional or pseudogenic, an earlier analysis of approximately 600 of the donors relied on high-throughput TCR beta sequencing. In the later analysis, no new phenotypic data were used to find candidate immune exposures; instead, reliance was placed on TCR beta sequences and their occurrence across donors. HLA typing covered class I and class II loci at four-digit resolution. Alongside the repertoire data, information on donor age, sex, ethnicity and CMV serostatus was compiled. Five DR-DQ haplotypes were handled as single units for association and clustering because linkage in the cohort was strong. Every discovery cohort repertoire had been produced on one sequencing platform. On average, around 240,000 unique TCR beta nucleotide sequences were sequenced per donor among 398 genotyped donors of the cohort, with around 19% of those sequences being non-productive. Among the approximately 420 genotyped donors, approximately 81% belonged to the genetic ancestry cluster associated with self-reported Caucasian donors. The study used immunosequencing to profile the T cell repertoires of around 600 subjects and linked those repertoires to cytomegalovirus serostatus. A later genetic analysis took genome-wide SNP genotypes for 398 of the 666 donors and used that subset as a discovery cohort. In a later analysis, previously published TCR beta repertoires from roughly 710 donors were re-analyzed and high-resolution HLA genotyping was added so that TCR occurrence patterns could be studied. Roughly 300 gigabases of sequencing data and 80 million or so unique TCR sequences were included in an early release covering 550 to 800 HLA-typed donors. Points the paper makes about the study in general: Because some donors lacked HLA typing at each locus, the association tests relied only on the typed subset. In a later genetic analysis, fewer N-insertions in productive TCRs were reported among donors in an Asian-associated ancestry cluster than the roughly 700-donor mean. The presence/absence analyses assumed that sequencing depth was roughly uniform across donors, and that assumption may not be true. The sequencing pipeline was judged likely to have produced a cluster of highly shared sequence variants as a technical artifact. In a later analysis, several top co-occurrence clusters were reported to appear linked to parvovirus B19, influenza, CMV and Epstein-Barr virus. The study listed 150 to 200 TCR beta chains as associated with cytomegalovirus. In vitro tests confirmed that a few of the cytomegalovirus-associated TCR beta chains recognize cytomegalovirus antigens. In a later analysis, TCR association rates were found to vary across HLA loci, with the most associated TCRs seen for DRB1 alleles and the fewest for HLA-C alleles. Because the 87-base-pair reads could not distinguish some IMGT-functional V segments, including TRBV6-2 and TRBV6-3, those segments were excluded. Compared with equally common non-associated chains, HLA-associated TCR beta chains in a later analysis were more clonally expanded and had lower generation probabilities. Because counts were too low, some 17 rarely observed V segments, including chromosome 9 orphons, were excluded from the earlier analysis of around 640 of the donors. Linkage disequilibrium might explain the correlated functional status among segregating V segments, but an unknown experimental factor could not be ruled out. Across donors, most TCR sequences were observed very rarely, whereas some public TCRs were present in many individuals. CMV serostatus was the only immune exposure information available for the cohort. A further reported finding was that TCR beta sequences accurately predicted the HLA-A and HLA-B alleles for most subjects in the first cohort. In a later genetic analysis, a missense DCLRE1C variant was associated with V-gene and J-gene trimming of TCR beta chains, and the association was replicated in an independent cohort. The cohort was sequenced for TCR beta chains only, and without alpha or paired-chain data the features that could be detected were limited. A later analysis found that most CMV-associated TCR beta chains appeared HLA-restricted, with HLA associations seemingly driven largely by CMV exposure. It was suggested by the authors that the approach could potentially be generalized to other disease states and immunological phenotypes. Specific HLA alleles were associated with 15,000 to 20,000 TCR beta sequences at a false discovery rate of 0.05 in a later analysis. When HLA alleles, especially DR and DQ, strongly co-occurred, TCR associations were difficult to assign to individual alleles. In an earlier analysis of more than 450 of the donors, most TCR beta V segments were observed in productive rearrangements about 90% or about 30% of the time, broadly matching IMGT annotations. The classifier was reported to diagnose cytomegalovirus status with high specificity and sensitivity in both the original cohort and the validation cohort.

The library was obtained by the immunoSEQ multiplex PCR assay. For the multiplex PCR, a mixture combining 60 forward primers for TCR Vbeta segments and 13 reverse primers for TCR Jbeta segments was used. Amplification of the CDR3 region of rearranged TCR beta genes was performed with a multiplex PCR assay on genomic DNA. The Illumina HiSeq System was used to sequence the amplified TCR beta libraries as 87-base-pair reads. In the paper's pipeline: A later analysis tallied roughly 80 million unique TCR beta chains across the 666 repertoires, and around 10 million of those chains were shared by two or more donors. Raw reads were error-corrected and collapsed into unique sequences with a nearest-neighbor algorithm that merged closely related sequences to remove PCR and sequencing errors. V, D and J gene segments were assigned by aligning CDR3 sequences to IMGT reference sequences. For a sequence to be retained, a match of at least six nucleotides to both a V gene segment and a J gene segment was required. A rearrangement was called productive if the CDR3 had no stop codons and remained in frame with V and J, and every other rearrangement was called non-productive. CDR3 was defined by IMGT convention, running from the second conserved V-encoded cysteine to the conserved J-encoded phenylalanine. The earlier analysis of 450 to 750 of the donors excluded any sequence lacking an unambiguous match to a single V gene segment. An earlier analysis of fewer than 750 of the donors classified V segments as functional when productive rearrangements were above 56.7% and as segregating when the standard deviation between donors was above 5%. To diagnose cytomegalovirus status from the catalog of TCR beta chain sequences, a statistical classification framework was built. A later analysis assigned V and J genes by comparing TCR nucleotide sequences with IMGT/GENE-DB human TR gene sequences. Using the TCRdist pipeline, a later analysis assigned CDR3 sequences along with most-parsimonious VDJ recombination scenarios. In a later analysis, every TCR beta chain was defined by the combination of its CDR3 amino acid sequence and its V-gene family, and reads without a unique V-gene family were dropped. In a later analysis, nearly 600 highly shared, low-generation-probability nucleotide sequences were removed to address suspected cross-contamination and a sequencing artifact. In a later analysis, a clonal expansion index for each public chain was calculated from normalized within-repertoire ranks of inferred template counts. A later analysis computed generation probabilities with a VDJ recombination model fitted to out-of-frame rearrangements, and checked the results against IGoR. In a later analysis, TCR-TCR, TCR-HLA and TCR-CMV co-occurrence was scored with hypergeometric tests, and a repertoire-size bias correction was applied to TCR pairs. In a later analysis, false discovery rates were estimated by permuting HLA or CMV assignments 20 times. In a later analysis, co-occurring TCRs were grouped using DBSCAN, and TCRdist sequence similarity was added for clustering within HLA-allele-positive subsets. For co-occurrence clustering, repertoires with fewer than 30,000 or more than 120,000 public chains were excluded, along with five repertoires with anomalous nucleotide sharing. In its TCRdb copy, this immuneACCESS table keeps in-frame sequences only and misses some clones. Where compared with another copy, unresolved V genes explain less than half of these, and the others have no known cause. V and J calls and clone size follow that table, whereas D and trimming were derived from the DNA. The sample contains about 140,000 clones, over 75% of them found a single time. 1.8% of the sample is held by the ten biggest clonotypes.

With regard to this clone: Its binding antigen is unknown. Base quality data are lacking; no much larger clone is found one base away.

The junction shows trimming of 0 bases on V and 4 bases on J, plus 10 bases between the germline ends. The germline V gene yields SGHRS for CDR1 and YFSETQ for CDR2. The CDR3 measures 14 amino acids from cysteine to phenylalanine. The DNA shown is the 42-base CDR3, in frame from base 1. In total, about 650 healthy bone marrow donors made up the cohort. At the time of sampling, every cohort member was nominally healthy, though immune exposures that went unrecorded were likely present. The donor tested CMV seronegative, placing the donor among the approximately 400 seronegative members of the cohort. Every donor gave a peripheral blood sample, and the peripheral blood mononuclear cells from that sample were used for TCR beta sequencing. The Qiagen DNeasy Blood Extraction Kit was used to extract genomic DNA from the blood cell samples.

What was sequenced was PBMCs. The chain links TRBV5-1 with TRBJ2-5; the D gene is perhaps TRBD1, from 6 matching bases. The clonotype originates from a man between 35 and 55 years old in good health and CMV-seronegative. The sequence in DNA is TGCGCCAGCAGCTTGGGAGACAGGATAGAGACCCAGTACTTC. This translates into CASSLGDRIETQYF.